The subject of this entry is one TCR beta chain. This clone was recorded only once. Its specific antigen is unknown. Per-base quality was not reported, and no clone a single base away is much larger than it. This sample was taken from a study of T cells in localized non-small cell lung cancer (TCRdb year 2020). Study-wide context: The study examined T cell repertoires in a few hundred patients with early-stage NSCLC and compared tumors with uninvolved tumor-adjacent lungs. All 240 or so NSCLC patients in the cohort were treatment-naive and had localized lung tumors that were resected. NSCLC patients had a mean age of approximately 72 years, and 129 were male and 85 to 110 female.

CDR1 is given as MNHNY and CDR2 as SVGAGI, both from the germline V gene (reference sequence). Including cysteine and phenylalanine, the CDR3 has 15 amino acids. The retained sequence is limited to the CDR3, 45 bases, with the frame set at the first base. From V the trimming removes 5 bases and from J it removes 3 bases, while the gene matches leave 8 bases of the junction unaccounted for. At diagnosis, peripheral blood, uninvolved tumor-adjacent lung and tumor were collected and stored as a combination of fresh-frozen and FFPE material. Blood samples were analyzed as peripheral blood mononuclear cells for TCR repertoire profiling. General conclusions and limits of the study: Uninvolved tumor-adjacent lung showed the highest T cell clonality, higher than tumor, which suggests more focused antigenic responses in the adjacent lung. Because multi-region tumor sequencing was not performed, intratumor heterogeneity could not be ruled out. Longer overall survival was associated with higher T cell density in blood, whereas shorter survival was associated with higher clonality in adjacent lung. A median of around 57 of the top 100 tumor clones were detected in paired uninvolved adjacent lung, and 28 of these tumor clones were also found among the top 100 clones of the paired uninvolved adjacent lung. Because of the exploratory design, TCR variables were selected using unadjusted p-values without false-discovery rate correction.

The immunoSEQ Assay was used to sequence TCR beta CDR3 regions from DNA. Per the authors' processing: To compute T cell density, TCR beta template counts were normalized to usable DNA, which was estimated by amplifying housekeeping genes. The preseqR package was used to estimate richness by extrapolating to 400,000 templates for PBMC samples and to 120,000 templates for tissue samples. Clonality was defined as one minus Pielou's evenness. Tissue-enriched TCRs were identified through differential abundance testing performed on productive amino-acid clonotypes, with a minimum total count of 5 and an alpha of 0.1. The Jaccard Index and the Morisita Overlap Index were used to measure repertoire overlap between compartments. GLIPH grouped TCR beta CDR3s together with public tetramer-defined viral CDR3s, and a viral motif had to include at least three viral sequences and also show V-gene enrichment. TCRdb provides this immuneACCESS table in a form limited to in-frame rearrangements. Some clones are lacking; in checked studies, under half of them reflect an unresolved V gene, and why the rest are absent is not known. The DNA gave D and trimming, while V, J and clone size come from that table. This sample is represented by fewer than 35,000 clones; 70% to 90% of them were singletons. Around 4.2% of the sample is held by the ten biggest clonotypes.

Rearrangement joined TRBV6-6 to TRBJ2-7; the central 9 bases match TRBD1. This material consisted of peripheral blood, taken before any cancer treatment. The receptor's source is a male donor older than 55 with stage III lung adenocarcinoma. The base sequence is TGTGCCAGCAGTACCCCGGGACAGGGACTCTACGAGCAGTACTTC. This sequence encodes CASSTPGQGLYEQYF.